The 24 T cell receptor beta chains given below trace back to one sample, sequenced in a study of blood T cell repertoires in COVID-19. The data were produced by immunoSEQ multiplex PCR, yet TCRdb's version contains in-frame clones alone and is incomplete. Of some 100,000 clones listed, just under 90% are singletons. Sequencing used peripheral blood. Every receptor here comes from a human donor in a cohort sampled during active COVID-19.

About this clone itself: Other nucleotide sequences from this sample produce the same CDR3. This chain joins TRBV5-1 and TRBJ2-7, with D possibly matching TRBD1 (6 bases). The CDR3 totals 14 residues. Trimming shortened V by 5 bases and J by 2 bases, and 14 bases separated the two germline ends. The V gene's germline CDR1 is SGHRS and CDR2 YFSETQ. The CDR3 coding sequence is TGCGCCAGCAGTCTCACAGGGCCCCCCTACGAGCAGTACTTC. Translated, it gives CASSLTGPPYEQYF.

This sequence joins TRBV3-1 (or the pseudogene TRBV3-2) and TRBJ1-4; D might be TRBD1 (5 bases). The CDR3 spans 16 residues. Germline-derived CDR1 and CDR2 are LGHDT and YNNKEL (reference sequence). V gave up 1 base and J gave up 0 bases, with 9 bases separating them. CDR3 nucleotides: TGTGCCAGCAGCCAAGCGACAGAACCAACTAATGAAAAACTGTTTTTT. Its protein product is CASSQATEPTNEKLFF.

The table lists this clone with a few counts. The chain uses TRBV7-9 and TRBJ2-7; 7 positions match TRBD2. Germline trimming cut 3 bases from V and 6 bases from J; bases unmatched to any gene: 8. This CDR3 region has 14 residues. Per germline, CDR1 SEHNR and CDR2 FQNEAQ (reference sequence). The CDR3 here is CASSFTVSGGEQYF. The CDR3 coding sequence is TGTGCCAGCAGCTTTACCGTTTCGGGGGGCGAGCAGTACTTC.

The chain has TRBV6-1 and TRBJ1-2, with D unresolved. The length of the CDR3 is 14 residues. Between the trimmed V and J ends, which lost 3 bases and 10 bases, there was a span of 18 bases. In germline, CDR1 is MNHNS, CDR2 SASEGT. CDR3 nucleotide sequence: TGTGCCAGCAGTGACGCGACCTTCCCCGGAGACTACACCTTC. It is translated as CASSDATFPGDYTF.

The J gene is TRBJ1-6, the V gene TRBV16; D might be TRBD1 (5 bases). The CDR3 is 15 residues long. Between the trimmed V and J ends, which lost 1 base and 10 bases, there was a span of 14 bases. Germline values: CDR1 KGHSY, CDR2 FQNENV. The CDR3 loop is CASSQFGSGFSPLHF. CDR3 bases: TGTGCCAGCAGCCAATTCGGGTCAGGGTTCTCACCCCTCCACTTT.

In this sample, this clone turned up once. The chain carries TRBV4-1 and TRBJ2-3, with 7 bases that match TRBD2. The germline V gene encodes CDR1 MGHRA and CDR2 YSYEKL. The V and J ends lost 0 bases and 2 bases, in that order; junction bases with no gene match: 14. The CDR3 is 19 amino acids. Written as DNA, the CDR3 is TGCGCCAGCAGCCAAGATCGACTTGGGCTAGCGGACCCCACAGATACGCAGTATTTT. Protein product: CASSQDRLGLADPTDTQYF.

J is TRBJ1-6 and V is TRBV19; TRBD1 aligns across 9 bases. There are 16 residues in the CDR3. Trimming cost V 6 bases and J 2 bases; bases outside gene matches: 5. CDR1 and CDR2 from the germline V gene are LNHDA and SQIVND (reference sequence). The CDR3 reads CASRDRGGPYNSPLHF. The CDR3 bases are TGTGCCAGTAGGGACAGGGGCGGGCCCTATAATTCACCCCTCCACTTT.

The chain joins TRBV18 to TRBJ1-1, with 8 bases identical to TRBD1. V shed 1 base and J 0 bases; nucleotides not matched to a gene: 10. The CDR3 has 18 amino acids. Germline V gene lookup returns CDR1 KGHSH and CDR2 LQKENI. CDR3 protein: CASSPRGVQGVMNTEAFF. CDR3 coding DNA: TGTGCCAGCTCACCACGAGGTGTACAGGGGGTAATGAACACTGAAGCTTTCTTT.

The rearrangement uses TRBV2 and TRBJ2-7, with TRBD1 identical over 8 bases. The CDR3 loop spans 14 amino acids. The ends lost 11 bases at V and 2 bases at J; junction bases unmatched: 11. CDR1 SNHLY and CDR2 FYNNEI come from the germline V gene. CDR3: CAAQTGTGTYEQYF. In DNA form, the CDR3 reads TGTGCCGCACAAACCGGGACAGGTACCTACGAGCAGTACTTC.

This clone came up many times. The rearrangement uses TRBV19 and TRBJ2-2; TRBD1 aligns across 10 bases. This CDR3 region has 15 residues. Germline V gene data show CDR1 as LNHDA and CDR2 as SQIVND (reference sequence). V was pared by 3 bases and J by 6 bases, with 4 bases of the junction left unmatched. CDR3: CASSIVGQGAGELFF. CDR3 bases: TGTGCCAGTAGTATTGTCGGACAGGGGGCCGGGGAGCTGTTTTTT.

CDR3: CASSRTGNSYEQYF. The CDR3 nucleotides read TGCGCCAGCAGCCGGACAGGGAATTCCTACGAGCAGTACTTC. The chain uses TRBV5-1 and TRBJ2-7; the match to TRBD1 covers 8 bases. The length of the CDR3 is 14 residues. Germline CDR1 SGHRS, CDR2 YFSETQ. The V gene end was trimmed by 4 bases and the J gene end by 1 base; junction bases not matched to a gene: 4.

This clone has only a few counts. The chain is built from TRBV6-6 and TRBJ2-7; 12 bases align to TRBD1. CDR1 and CDR2 from the germline V gene are MNHNY and SVGAGI (reference sequence). Unmatched junction bases numbered 15, after V lost 5 bases and J lost 7 bases. The CDR3 spans 17 residues. CDR3 in amino acids: CASSPPPGQGANREQYF. The CDR3 region has the DNA TGTGCCAGCAGTCCACCCCCGGGACAGGGGGCGAATAGAGAGCAGTACTTC.

The genes are TRBV4-2 and TRBJ2-7, with 7 positions matching TRBD1. The CDR3 sequence is 15 residues long. Germline V lookup: CDR1 LGHNA, CDR2 YNFKEQ. The V segment lost 0 bases and the J segment 6 bases; nucleotides outside the gene matches: 8. CDR3 sequence reads: CASSQDNLDRTEQYF. The CDR3 DNA sequence: TGTGCCAGCAGCCAAGACAATCTGGACAGGACCGAGCAGTACTTC.

About this clone itself: At one of its ends the junction is not consistent with the germline gene, which may arise from a read error. The chain combines TRBV18 with TRBJ1-6; TRBD1 aligns across 7 bases. The CDR3 consists of 14 residues. Germline CDR1 and CDR2: KGHSH and LQKENI. The CDR3 reads CASAPGQPNSPLHF. The CDR3 region has the DNA TGTGCCAGCGCACCGGGACAGCCAAATTCACCCCTCCACTTT.

The J gene is TRBJ1-2, the V gene TRBV24-1; D is ambiguous. The CDR3 has 13 amino acids. Germline-derived CDR1 and CDR2 are KGHDR and SFDVKD. V was pared by 7 bases and J by 2 bases, with 10 bases between. CDR3 nucleotide sequence: TGTGCCACCAGCCCGGGAGGGAACTATGGCTACACCTTC. Its translation is CATSPGGNYGYTF.

The genes are TRBV27 and TRBJ2-2; 11 bases match TRBD1. J was trimmed by 0 bases and V by 5 bases; bases with no gene match: 11. Per germline, CDR1 MNHEY and CDR2 SMNVEV (reference sequence). The CDR3 is 19 amino acids. CDR3 sequence: CASSRGQGAKFANTGELFF. The CDR3 DNA reads TGTGCCAGCAGTAGAGGACAGGGGGCTAAGTTCGCGAACACCGGGGAGCTGTTTTTT.

This chain links TRBV5-5 with TRBJ2-3, with 7 bases identical to TRBD2. The CDR3 extends over 14 amino acids. J gave up 5 bases and V 7 bases, and 10 bases lay outside the gene matches. CDR1 SGHKS and CDR2 YYEKEE come from the germline V gene (reference sequence). This CDR3 reads CASYKGRAGDTQYF. The CDR3 DNA sequence: TGTGCCAGCTATAAAGGGAGGGCTGGAGATACGCAGTATTTT.

V and J are TRBV15 and TRBJ2-5; D is perhaps TRBD2 (6 bases). Germline CDR1 and CDR2: LNHNV and YYDKDF (reference sequence). Trimming took off 1 base at V and 4 bases at J, with 13 bases between the two ends. This CDR3 has 15 amino acids. CDR3 protein: CATSRAGGAGETQYF. The CDR3 bases are TGTGCCACCAGCAGAGCGGGCGGGGCAGGAGAGACCCAGTACTTC.

The chain is built from TRBV11-1 and TRBJ2-2; 7 positions agree with TRBD1. The junction had 2 bases not matched to a gene; V was cut back by 1 base and J by 3 bases. The CDR3 is 15 residues long. Germline CDR1 is SGHAT and CDR2 is FQDESV (reference sequence). The chain's CDR3 is CASSLGQGDTGELFF. The CDR3 DNA follows: TGTGCCAGCAGCTTAGGGCAGGGGGACACCGGGGAGCTGTTTTTT.

The chain uses TRBV28 and TRBJ1-5; 9 nucleotides align to TRBD1. The CDR3 has 16 amino acids. Germline V lookup: CDR1 MDHEN, CDR2 SYDVKM. After removal of 4 bases from V and 6 bases from J, the junction contained 10 bases not matched to a gene. CDR3 loop: CASSYSPGTGRQPQHF. The CDR3 nucleotides are TGTGCCAGCAGTTACTCGCCGGGGACAGGGCGTCAGCCCCAGCATTTT.

CDR3 bases: TGTGCCAGCAGTGAGTTAAACAGTTACAATGAGCAGTTCTTC. This codes for CASSELNSYNEQFF. The rearrangement links TRBV6-1 to TRBJ2-1, with unresolved D. The CDR3 is made up of 14 amino acids. Germline CDR1 and CDR2: MNHNS and SASEGT. Between the trimmed V and J ends, which lost 3 bases and 4 bases, there was a span of 10 bases.

This sequence joins TRBV10-3 and TRBJ2-7, with a tentative D call TRBD1 (5 bases). Deletions cut 7 bases from V and 5 bases from J, with 12 bases between. CDR1 is ENHRY, CDR2 SYGVKD, per germline. The CDR3 contains 12 residues. For the CDR3, the DNA is TGTGCCATCAAAGGCAGGGCCGACGAGCAGTACTTC. It yields the protein CAIKGRADEQYF.

The chain's CDR3 is CASSGGTIKPQHF. The CDR3 nucleotides read TGTGCCAGCAGTGGCGGTACGATCAAGCCCCAGCATTTT. The chain combines TRBV28 with TRBJ1-5; D call uncertain. The CDR3 loop spans 13 amino acids. Germline loops: CDR1 MDHEN, CDR2 SYDVKM. Between the trimmed V and J ends, which lost 5 bases and 8 bases, there was a span of 13 bases.

The V and J genes are TRBV27 and TRBJ2-5, with D possibly matching TRBD1 (6 bases). The CDR3 spans 17 residues. Trimming left V 3 bases short and J 9 bases short, with 26 bases between. Germline loops: CDR1 MNHEY, CDR2 SMNVEV (reference sequence). CDR3 region: CASSFVSWTASILAQYF. The CDR3 nucleotides read TGTGCCAGCAGTTTTGTATCTTGGACAGCGAGTATTCTGGCCCAGTACTTC.